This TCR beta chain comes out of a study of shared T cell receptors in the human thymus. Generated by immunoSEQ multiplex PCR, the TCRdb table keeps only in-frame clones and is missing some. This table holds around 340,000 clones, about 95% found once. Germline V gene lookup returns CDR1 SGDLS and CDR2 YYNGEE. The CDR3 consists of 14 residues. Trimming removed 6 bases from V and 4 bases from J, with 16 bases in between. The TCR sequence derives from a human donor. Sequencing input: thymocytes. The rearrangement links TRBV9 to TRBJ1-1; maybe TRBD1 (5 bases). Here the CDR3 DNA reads TGTGCCAGCAATCTACAGGTCGGGAGCACTGAAGCTTTCTTT. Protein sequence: CASNLQVGSTEAFF.